This entry describes one T cell receptor beta chain. The CDR3 has 15 residues. The germline gives CDR1 KGHSH, CDR2 LQKENI. Trimming removed 0 bases from V and 2 bases from J; junction bases left unmatched: 1. The method was immunoSEQ multiplex PCR; TCRdb's version includes in-frame clones alone and lacks a portion of them. The table includes roughly 80,000 clones, nearly 90% detected once. This sample is drawn from a study of OX40 agonist ivuxolimab in advanced cancers. This TCR came from an adult with an advanced solid tumor such as melanoma, head and neck, liver or kidney cancer. The sample here was CD4+ or CD8+ T cells sorted from blood, taken in a trial of the OX40 agonist ivuxolimab. The chain recombines TRBV18 with TRBJ1-3, with 7 bases matching TRBD1. The CDR3 coding sequence is TGTGCCAGCTCACCACCAGGGACAGCTGGAAACACCATATATTTT. Protein sequence: CASSPPGTAGNTIYF. Full variable domain (missing parts from reference TRBV18 and TRBJ1-3): NAGVMQNPRHLVRRRGQEARLRCSPMKGHSHVYWYRQLPEEGLKFMVYLQKENIIDESGMPKERFSAEFPKEGPSILRIQQVVRGDSAAYFCASSPPGTAGNTIYFGEGSWLTVV.